This T cell receptor (beta chain) was captured by sequencing in a study of T-cell memory formation after mild COVID-19. A single record per CDR3 protein comes from TCRdb applying MiXCR to the 5' RACE reads. The data hold some 120,000 distinct CDR3 sequences, with 15% to 20% observed a single time. CDR1 and CDR2 (germline): MGHRA, YSYEKL. The CDR3 contains 14 residues. V was pared by 1 base and J by 0 bases, with 5 bases between. Comment on this clonotype: Its antigen is unknown.

Findings and caveats of the study: CD4+ contracting clones lay mainly in CM and EM, CD8+ ones in EMRA. Cross-reactive memory apparently joined, as some responding clones appeared in pre-infection memory.

V usage is TRBV4-1 and J usage is TRBJ2-3; possibly TRBD2 for D (5 bases). The receptor comes from an adult woman who had mild COVID-19 (a few samples of this study predate the infection). Cell type and time point are not known. Sequencing was carried out using PBMCs or a T cell subset sorted from them (not recorded which). The DNA of the CDR3 is TGCGCCAGCAGCCAAGCGGGAAGCACAGATACGCAGTATTTT. The encoded protein is CASSQAGSTDTQYF.